This T cell receptor beta chain appears in the sequencing data of a study of blood T cell repertoires in COVID-19 (dated by TCRdb to about 2020). The study in broad terms: The collaborator samples originated in the United States, Italy and Spain and spanned the acute and convalescent phases of COVID-19. The material from the prospective study consisted of cDNA or gDNA derived from T cells, B-cell-depleted T cells, or PBMCs. The dataset comprised deeply sampled blood TCRbeta repertoires from subjects exposed to, actively infected with, or recovered from COVID-19. The repertoires were released in a freely available public database meant as a resource for research on the immune response to SARS-CoV-2. Samples came from the ongoing ImmuneRACE study (first 160 participants) plus 1,254 subjects from 6 global collaborators. Sample metadata almost always included a de-identified subject ID, COVID-19 status, age in years and sex. Where available, HLA class I and class II types were taken from metadata supplied by the sample provider and were not determined by assay-based typing.

CDR1 SQVTM and CDR2 ANQGSEA were looked up in the germline V gene. The CDR3 starts with the cysteine, ends with the phenylalanine, and has 11 residues. The retained sequence is limited to the CDR3, 33 bases, with the frame set at the first base. V loses 4 bases of germline sequence and J loses 6 bases, and the interval between the two ends is 9 bases. A remark on this clone: No cognate antigen has been identified for it. The input lacks base qualities; no much larger clone sits a single base away.

TCRbeta CDR3 regions were amplified from genomic DNA by means of the immunoSEQ Assay, a bias-controlled multiplex PCR. Turning to the authors' computational methods: The number of nucleated cells in each sample was estimated from the amplification of reference gene primers within the assay. To quantify the absolute abundance of each unique TCRbeta CDR3 rearrangement, sequence reads were collapsed and filtered. For each sample, productive Simpson clonality was calculated as the square root of Simpson's diversity index across productive rearrangements. TCRdb mirrors the immuneACCESS table, restricted to in-frame sequences. Some clones are absent from its copies; in checked studies, under half trace to an unresolved V gene, and the reason for the others is unknown. The DNA gave D and trimming, while V, J and clone size come from that table. For this sample there are hundreds of thousands of clones; 80% to 90% appear just once. The leading ten clones occupy roughly 0.95% of the sample.

In the prospective study, participants were about 18 to 100 years old, resided in fewer than 25 geographic areas of the United States, and were enrolled through a virtual design. In the prospective study, cohorts were assigned on the basis of participant-reported clinical history obtained from a screening survey and a study questionnaire. Exposed participants had been in contact, within 2 weeks of entering the study, with a person who had a PCR-confirmed or clinician-diagnosed case of COVID-19. In the prospective study, mobile phlebotomists collected whole blood, serum and a nasopharyngeal or oropharyngeal swab from each participant. Participants in the prospective study had the option to provide additional blood draws and questionnaires over a roughly 2-month period. Before DNA extraction, blood samples from the prospective study were shipped at room temperature or frozen. General findings and caveats noted by the study authors: Clinical and demographic metadata were provided uncurated, with the amount varying by source and participant.

Specimen: PBMCs or T cells enriched from blood (not recorded which). Recombination connected TRBV29-1 to TRBJ1-2; the D gene identity is not certain. The sequence came from a man in his fifties or sixties who had been exposed to COVID-19. The CDR3 reads as follows: CSVGRADGYTF. The DNA sequence reads TGCAGCGTTGGGAGGGCGGATGGCTACACCTTC. Supplemented by the reference TRBV29-1 and TRBJ1-2 proteins around the CDR3, the complete variable domain is SAVISQKPSRDICQRGTSLTIQCQVDSQVTMMFWYRQQPGQSLTLIATANQGSEATYESGFVIDKFPISRPNLTFSTLTVSNMSPEDSSIYLCSVGRADGYTFGSGTRLTVV.